A selection of T cell receptor beta chains follows, all from one sample in a study of T cells after somatic rescue of genetic block. TCRdb's table, derived via immunoSEQ multiplex PCR, lists solely in-frame clones and lacks some. The data contain about 120,000 clones, about nine tenths of them seen just once; the ten biggest clones take up about 1.5%. The source material was peripheral blood mononuclear cells (PBMCs). The source of these receptors is a woman in her late teens or twenties. CDR3s include the opening cysteine and the closing phenylalanine or tryptophan. Fields, in order: V gene, clone size, J gene, D gene, CDR3 protein, CDR3 DNA. A D gene is named only where the DNA matches it firmly. Rows give clone size only sometimes, using once, few, many, or a class for an expanded clone.

V gene: TRBV7-9; clone size: .; J gene: TRBJ1-2; D gene: .; CDR3 protein: CASSSVGANYGYTF; CDR3 DNA: TGTGCCAGCAGCTCCGTGGGAGCTAACTATGGCTACACCTTC
V gene: TRBV29-1; clone size: .; J gene: TRBJ2-1; D gene: .; CDR3 protein: CSGGRTYEQFF; CDR3 DNA: TGCAGCGGGGGCAGAACCTATGAGCAGTTCTTC
V gene: TRBV5-1; clone size: few; J gene: TRBJ2-4; D gene: .; CDR3 protein: CASSGGDLEFQYF; CDR3 DNA: TGCGCCAGCAGCGGAGGGGACCTAGAATTTCAGTACTTC
V gene: TRBV6-5; clone size: .; J gene: TRBJ1-4; D gene: .; CDR3 protein: CASSVRGEKLFF; CDR3 DNA: TGCGCCAGCAGCGTAAGAGGTGAAAAACTGTTTTTT
V gene: TRBV6-5; clone size: .; J gene: TRBJ2-3; D gene: .; CDR3 protein: CAIRRGSTDTQYF; CDR3 DNA: TGTGCCATCCGGCGGGGAAGCACAGATACGCAGTATTTT
V gene: TRBV10-3; clone size: .; J gene: TRBJ2-3; D gene: TRBD2; CDR3 protein: CAISGTSGASSTDTQYF; CDR3 DNA: TGTGCCATCAGTGGGACTAGCGGGGCATCTAGCACAGATACGCAGTATTTT
V gene: TRBV4-1; clone size: .; J gene: TRBJ1-1; D gene: .; CDR3 protein: CASSQGTQMNTEAFF; CDR3 DNA: TGCGCCAGCAGCCAAGGGACACAAATGAACACTGAAGCTTTCTTT
V gene: TRBV5-5; clone size: once; J gene: TRBJ1-1; D gene: .; CDR3 protein: CASTPRGVTGTEAFF; CDR3 DNA: TGTGCCAGCACTCCCCGGGGGGTGACGGGCACTGAAGCTTTCTTT
V gene: TRBV2; clone size: .; J gene: TRBJ1-4; D gene: TRBD1; CDR3 protein: CASRVTGPNEKLFF; CDR3 DNA: TGTGCCAGCAGGGTGACAGGGCCTAATGAAAAACTGTTTTTT
V gene: TRBV9; clone size: .; J gene: TRBJ1-1; D gene: .; CDR3 protein: CASSVVLGTEAFF; CDR3 DNA: TGTGCCAGCAGCGTAGTTTTGGGCACTGAAGCTTTCTTT
V gene: TRBV11-3; clone size: .; J gene: TRBJ2-7; D gene: TRBD1; CDR3 protein: CASSVDREDYEQYF; CDR3 DNA: TGTGCCAGCAGCGTGGACAGGGAAGACTACGAGCAGTACTTC
V gene: TRBV5-6; clone size: .; J gene: TRBJ2-5; D gene: .; CDR3 protein: CASSSLKGPGQETQYF; CDR3 DNA: TGTGCCAGCAGCTCCCTCAAAGGCCCCGGCCAAGAGACCCAGTACTTC
V gene: TRBV10-2; clone size: few; J gene: TRBJ1-2; D gene: TRBD1; CDR3 protein: CASSDAFTGGGYGYTF; CDR3 DNA: TGCGCCAGCAGTGATGCCTTTACAGGGGGCGGCTATGGCTACACCTTC
V gene: TRBV7-9; clone size: .; J gene: TRBJ2-1; D gene: TRBD2; CDR3 protein: CASSPGTSGEEQFF; CDR3 DNA: TGTGCCAGCAGCCCCGGGACTAGCGGGGAGGAGCAGTTCTTC
V gene: TRBV2; clone size: .; J gene: TRBJ1-2; D gene: .; CDR3 protein: CASRMGGANYGYTF; CDR3 DNA: TGTGCCAGCCGTATGGGAGGGGCCAACTATGGCTACACCTTC
V gene: TRBV10-2; clone size: .; J gene: TRBJ2-5; D gene: .; CDR3 protein: CASSERLLVRTQYF; CDR3 DNA: TGCGCCAGCAGTGAGAGATTGTTAGTTAGGACCCAGTACTTC
V gene: TRBV30; clone size: .; J gene: TRBJ1-5; D gene: .; CDR3 protein: CAWSLQADQPQHF; CDR3 DNA: TGTGCCTGGAGTCTACAGGCTGATCAGCCCCAGCATTTT
V gene: TRBV19; clone size: .; J gene: TRBJ2-5; D gene: TRBD2; CDR3 protein: CASSIDPKKRGGLETQYF; CDR3 DNA: TGTGCCAGTAGTATAGATCCGAAAAAGCGGGGGGGCCTAGAGACCCAGTACTTC
V gene: TRBV9; clone size: .; J gene: TRBJ2-1; D gene: .; CDR3 protein: CASSVRPHEDNEQFF; CDR3 DNA: TGTGCCAGCAGCGTAAGACCCCACGAAGACAATGAGCAGTTCTTC
V gene: TRBV10-1; clone size: .; J gene: TRBJ1-4; D gene: .; CDR3 protein: CASSGGRRSNEKLFF; CDR3 DNA: TGCGCCAGCAGTGGGGGGCGTCGGTCAAATGAAAAACTGTTTTTT
V gene: TRBV28; clone size: .; J gene: TRBJ1-6; D gene: .; CDR3 protein: CASRTGSHNSPLHF; CDR3 DNA: TGTGCCAGCAGGACCGGGTCGCATAATTCACCCCTCCACTTT
V gene: TRBV6-6; clone size: once; J gene: TRBJ1-1; D gene: .; CDR3 protein: CASSPGSNTEAFF; CDR3 DNA: TGTGCCAGCAGCCCCGGATCCAACACTGAAGCTTTCTTT
V gene: TRBV7-9; clone size: .; J gene: TRBJ1-1; D gene: .; CDR3 protein: CASSAAVNTEAFF; CDR3 DNA: TGTGCCAGCAGCGCGGCAGTGAACACTGAAGCTTTCTTT
V gene: TRBV9; clone size: .; J gene: TRBJ1-2; D gene: TRBD1; CDR3 protein: CASSPRQGLNYGYTF; CDR3 DNA: TGTGCCAGCAGCCCGCGACAGGGCCTTAACTATGGCTACACCTTC
V gene: TRBV27; clone size: once; J gene: TRBJ2-3; D gene: TRBD1; CDR3 protein: CASSSRTGVGVDTQYF; CDR3 DNA: TGTGCCAGCAGTTCTCGGACAGGGGTTGGGGTGGATACGCAGTATTTT
V gene: TRBV5-4; clone size: .; J gene: TRBJ1-2; D gene: .; CDR3 protein: CASSPNSNFSYGYTF; CDR3 DNA: TGTGCCAGCAGCCCTAATTCCAATTTCAGCTATGGCTACACCTTC
V gene: TRBV27; clone size: once; J gene: TRBJ2-7; D gene: TRBD1; CDR3 protein: CASSSGQGFDEQYF; CDR3 DNA: TGTGCCAGCAGTTCGGGACAGGGGTTTGACGAGCAGTACTTC
V gene: TRBV18; clone size: .; J gene: TRBJ2-7; D gene: .; CDR3 protein: CASSPVRITYEQYF; CDR3 DNA: TGTGCCAGCTCACCAGTCAGAATCACCTACGAGCAGTACTTC
V gene: TRBV6-4; clone size: .; J gene: TRBJ2-7; D gene: TRBD1; CDR3 protein: CASSPVIGTGVYEQYF; CDR3 DNA: TGTGCCAGCAGTCCCGTAATCGGGACAGGGGTGTACGAGCAGTACTTC
V gene: TRBV5-1; clone size: .; J gene: TRBJ2-3; D gene: .; CDR3 protein: CASSSDWITDTQYF; CDR3 DNA: TGCGCCAGCAGCTCGGACTGGATCACAGATACGCAGTATTTT
V gene: TRBV5-1; clone size: .; J gene: TRBJ1-4; D gene: .; CDR3 protein: CASSELGTHAEKLFF; CDR3 DNA: TGCGCCAGCAGCGAACTGGGGACACACGCTGAAAAACTGTTTTTT
V gene: TRBV9; clone size: .; J gene: TRBJ2-3; D gene: TRBD2; CDR3 protein: CASSVGGSGVLDTQYF; CDR3 DNA: TGTGCCAGCAGCGTAGGTGGTAGCGGGGTATTAGATACGCAGTATTTT
V gene: TRBV5-6; clone size: few; J gene: TRBJ2-7; D gene: TRBD1; CDR3 protein: CASSHYRTGRSYEQYF; CDR3 DNA: TGTGCCAGCAGCCACTACAGGACAGGGAGGTCCTACGAGCAGTACTTC
V gene: TRBV21-1; clone size: .; J gene: TRBJ2-3; D gene: .; CDR3 protein: CASSRDRGLKRDTQYF; CDR3 DNA: TGTGCCAGCAGCAGGGACAGGGGGCTGAAGCGAGATACGCAGTATTTT
V gene: TRBV5-1; clone size: .; J gene: TRBJ2-1; D gene: TRBD1; CDR3 protein: CASSFLGQGARNEQFF; CDR3 DNA: TGCGCCAGCAGCTTCTTGGGACAGGGGGCGCGGAATGAGCAGTTCTTC
V gene: TRBV7-2; clone size: .; J gene: TRBJ2-7; D gene: TRBD1; CDR3 protein: CASSLGTGVSYEQYF; CDR3 DNA: TGTGCCAGCAGCTTAGGGACAGGGGTCTCCTACGAGCAGTACTTC
V gene: TRBV5-4; clone size: .; J gene: TRBJ2-7; D gene: TRBD1; CDR3 protein: CASSPPRTGVDEQYF; CDR3 DNA: TGTGCCAGCAGCCCCCCCAGGACAGGGGTTGACGAGCAGTACTTC
V gene: TRBV13; clone size: .; J gene: TRBJ1-2; D gene: .; CDR3 protein: CASIKGGVRDGYTF; CDR3 DNA: TGTGCCAGCATCAAGGGGGGTGTAAGGGATGGCTACACCTTC
V gene: TRBV30; clone size: .; J gene: TRBJ1-2; D gene: TRBD1; CDR3 protein: CAWSQGGGYTF; CDR3 DNA: TGTGCCTGGAGTCAGGGGGGTGGCTACACCTTC
V gene: TRBV15; clone size: .; J gene: TRBJ2-1; D gene: .; CDR3 protein: CATSREDEQFF; CDR3 DNA: TGTGCCACCAGCAGAGAGGATGAGCAGTTCTTC
V gene: TRBV18; clone size: .; J gene: TRBJ2-2; D gene: TRBD1; CDR3 protein: CASSQQGAGELFF; CDR3 DNA: TGTGCCAGCTCACAACAGGGGGCCGGGGAGCTGTTTTTT
V gene: TRBV27; clone size: .; J gene: TRBJ2-6; D gene: .; CDR3 protein: CASTMRRVSNGANVLTF; CDR3 DNA: TGTGCCAGCACTATGAGGAGGGTGTCGAATGGGGCCAACGTCCTGACTTTC
V gene: TRBV9; clone size: once; J gene: TRBJ2-1; D gene: .; CDR3 protein: CASSVSGKVNEQFF; CDR3 DNA: TGTGCCAGCAGCGTTTCAGGGAAGGTCAATGAGCAGTTCTTC
V gene: TRBV7-9; clone size: .; J gene: TRBJ1-2; D gene: .; CDR3 protein: CASSSKTGYGYTF; CDR3 DNA: TGTGCCAGCAGCTCTAAGACCGGCTATGGCTACACCTTC
V gene: TRBV28; clone size: .; J gene: TRBJ1-4; D gene: TRBD1; CDR3 protein: CASGTGGNEKLFF; CDR3 DNA: TGTGCCAGCGGGACAGGCGGAAATGAAAAACTGTTTTTT
V gene: TRBV19; clone size: .; J gene: TRBJ2-7; D gene: .; CDR3 protein: CASSPQISYEQYF; CDR3 DNA: TGTGCCAGTAGTCCACAGATCTCCTACGAGCAGTACTTC
V gene: TRBV15; clone size: .; J gene: TRBJ2-5; D gene: TRBD2; CDR3 protein: CATSRGGSGGTQETQYF; CDR3 DNA: TGTGCCACCAGCAGAGGGGGTAGCGGGGGGACTCAAGAGACCCAGTACTTC
V gene: TRBV28; clone size: .; J gene: TRBJ1-1; D gene: TRBD1; CDR3 protein: CASSPLKGQGIVTEAFF; CDR3 DNA: TGTGCCAGCAGCCCTCTGAAAGGACAGGGGATTGTAACTGAAGCTTTCTTT
V gene: TRBV7-3; clone size: .; J gene: TRBJ1-3; D gene: .; CDR3 protein: CASSLTGTDGNTIYF; CDR3 DNA: TGTGCCAGCAGCTTAACGGGAACAGATGGAAACACCATATATTTT
V gene: TRBV7-2; clone size: .; J gene: TRBJ1-1; D gene: TRBD1; CDR3 protein: CASSSNRGVEAFF; CDR3 DNA: TGTGCCAGCAGCTCAAACAGGGGGGTCGAAGCTTTCTTT
V gene: TRBV6-1; clone size: .; J gene: TRBJ2-3; D gene: TRBD1; CDR3 protein: CASSDTGEGGTDTQYF; CDR3 DNA: TGTGCCAGCAGTGATACAGGGGAAGGGGGCACAGATACGCAGTATTTT
V gene: TRBV6-6; clone size: .; J gene: TRBJ1-5; D gene: .; CDR3 protein: CASSYGAGVYNQPQHF; CDR3 DNA: TGTGCCAGCAGTTACGGGGCAGGGGTTTACAATCAGCCCCAGCATTTT
V gene: TRBV29-1; clone size: once; J gene: TRBJ2-4; D gene: .; CDR3 protein: CSTRLEGIQYF; CDR3 DNA: TGCAGCACCCGACTAGAGGGCATTCAGTACTTC